In its sample, the clone carrying this T cell receptor (beta chain) was seen a few times. With 3 bases clipped from V and 2 bases from J, the junction kept 6 bases outside the gene matches. CDR3 length: 15 amino acids. Germline CDR1 and CDR2: LNHNV and YYDKDF (reference sequence). Each CDR3 protein gets one entry after TCRdb re-called the RT-PCR reads with MiXCR. Of about a million distinct CDR3 sequences in the sample, over 15% were seen once. The data were obtained in a study of patients and donors after allogeneic stem cell transplantation. Specimen: blood, either unsorted or a sorted T cell fraction (not recorded which). The rearrangement joins TRBV15 to TRBJ2-5; the match to TRBD1 covers 7 bases. The receptor was derived from a human donor who was either an allogeneic HSCT recipient or a stem cell or donor lymphocyte infusion donor (not recorded which). It is not recorded whose cells these are; they may come from a transplant donor. The CDR3 reads CATSRQDRVQETQYF. In DNA form, the CDR3 reads TGTGCCACCAGCAGGCAAGACAGGGTGCAAGAGACCCAGTACTTC.